This T cell receptor beta chain was found in a study of vaccination and CD4 T cells after COVID-19. Cultured CD4+ T cells had their DNA profiled by the Oncomine TCR Beta short-read assay. Each CDR3 protein gets one entry after TCRdb re-called the PCR reads with MiXCR. The table lists 10,000 to 15,000 distinct CDR3 sequences, around 56% of them singletons. This clonotype was seen only a few times. Its target is not known. The J segment lost 0 bases and the V segment lost 8 bases, leaving 2 bases of the junction unmatched. The CDR3 is 13 residues long. Looked up from germline, CDR1 is MNHEY and CDR2 is SVGEGT. Treatment in this sample: approximately 10-day PBMC culture with coronavirus spike peptide pools or control peptides (ViraFEST assay). Positive PCR tests came between March and December 2020, ahead of the US Alpha, Beta and Delta variants.

This clonotype was sampled from a human donor who had recovered from COVID-19. This chain connects TRBV6-2 or TRBV6-3 to TRBJ2-3, with 7 bases matching TRBD2. Sequenced input: CD4+ T cells from blood, cultured in vitro. CDR3 residues: CASRGSSTDTQYF. CDR3 nucleotide sequence: TGTGCCAGCCGCGGGAGTAGCACAGATACGCAGTATTTT.